The 25 T cell receptor beta chains in this list originate from one sample, sequenced in a study of shared clonotypes between healthy human individuals. The protocol was immunoSEQ multiplex PCR, while the TCRdb copy is restricted to in-frame clones and leaves out a portion. Among millions of clones listed, 85% to 95% were seen once. The specimen was naive CD4+ T cells sorted from blood. Specified subset: CD45RA+ positively selected. Every receptor here comes from a man aged 18 to 29 in good health.

V gene TRBV5-1 combines with J gene TRBJ2-5, with D perhaps TRBD2 (5 bases). The V gene's germline CDR1 is SGHRS and CDR2 YFSETQ. This CDR3 has 15 amino acids. The V end was cut by 4 bases, the J end by 5 bases, with 18 bases between. The CDR3 here is CASSLPLSGSETQYF. The CDR3 DNA is TGCGCCAGCAGCCTTCCTTTATCGGGGTCGGAGACCCAGTACTTC. Together with reference TRBV5-1 and TRBJ2-5, the CDR3 gives the full variable domain: KAGVTQTPRYLIKTRGQQVTLSCSPISGHRSVSWYQQTPGQGLQFLFEYFSETQRNKGNFPGRFSGRQFSNSRSEMNVSTLELGDSALYLCASSLPLSGSETQYFGPGTRLLVL.

The chain joins TRBV30 to TRBJ2-1, with TRBD2 identical over 11 bases. Germline V lookup: CDR1 GTSNPN, CDR2 SVGIG (reference sequence). V lost 0 bases, J lost 0 bases, and 13 bases stayed unmatched. The CDR3 runs to 20 residues. The CDR3 sequence is CAWSVQFRASGRSSYNEQFF. CDR3 nucleotide sequence: TGTGCCTGGAGTGTACAATTTCGGGCTAGCGGGAGGAGCTCCTACAATGAGCAGTTCTTC.

This chain uses TRBV6-5 with TRBJ2-3; D gene uncertain. V shed 4 bases and J shed 3 bases, with 11 bases lying between them. This CDR3 is built from 14 residues. Germline lookup yields CDR1 MNHEY and CDR2 SVGAGI. CDR3: CASSSILLTDTQYF. CDR3 coding DNA: TGTGCCAGCAGTTCTATTCTATTAACAGATACGCAGTATTTT.

V and J are TRBV30 and TRBJ1-3; D uncertain. V gave up 2 bases and J gave up 2 bases, with 7 bases separating them. The CDR3 runs to 13 residues. The V gene's germline CDR1 is GTSNPN and CDR2 SVGIG (reference sequence). CDR3 region: CAWSTEAGNTIYF. Written as DNA, the CDR3 is TGTGCCTGGAGTACGGAGGCTGGAAACACCATATATTTT.

DNA for the CDR3: TGCGCCAGCAGCTTGGACCCCGGGGCGCCTGGAAACACCATATATTTT. Translated: CASSLDPGAPGNTIYF. J is TRBJ1-3 and V is TRBV5-1; perhaps TRBD1 as D (5 bases). Germline V gene data show CDR1 as SGHRS and CDR2 as YFSETQ. V lost 0 bases and J lost 2, with 12 bases in between. The CDR3 contains 16 residues.

This clone occurred once. J is TRBJ1-5 and V is TRBV19; the match to TRBD1 covers 7 bases. V dropped 7 bases and J dropped 5; count of bases not matched to a gene: 14. The CDR3 covers 16 residues. CDR1 is LNHDA, CDR2 SQIVND, per germline (reference sequence). CDR3 in amino acids: CASTPQTGSRYQPQHF. The CDR3 region has the DNA TGTGCCAGTACCCCCCAGACAGGGTCTCGGTATCAGCCCCAGCATTTT. Looking up the rest from reference TRBV19 and TRBJ1-5 gives the full variable domain: DGGITQSPKYLFRKEGQNVTLSCEQNLNHDAMYWYRQDPGQGLRLIYYSQIVNDFQKGDIAEGYSVSREKKESFPLTVTSAQKNPTAFYLCASTPQTGSRYQPQHFGDGTRLSIL.

This clone was detected only once. The chain is built from TRBV6-5 and TRBJ2-5; TRBD1 is a possible D gene (5 bases). The CDR3 extends over 15 amino acids. With 4 bases removed from V and 4 bases from J, the gap between germline ends came to 16 bases. Looked up from germline, CDR1 is MNHEY and CDR2 is SVGAGI. The CDR3 reads CASSLGAGFRETQYF. The CDR3 DNA follows: TGTGCCAGCAGTTTAGGGGCAGGGTTCCGAGAGACCCAGTACTTC.

The rearrangement uses TRBV6-5 and TRBJ2-7; D not resolved. The germline V gene has CDR1 MNHEY and CDR2 SVGAGI. The CDR3 loop spans 14 amino acids. Trimming removed 5 bases from V and 1 base from J, with 12 bases in between. In nucleotides, the CDR3 is TGTGCCAGCAGTCAGGACCTCGCTTCCTACGAGCAGTACTTC. Translated, it gives CASSQDLASYEQYF.

The V call is TRBV30, the J call TRBJ1-1; D is unresolved. The ends were cut back, 1 base at V and 10 bases at J, with 10 bases in the middle. CDR3 length: 11 amino acids. CDR1 and CDR2 from the germline V gene are GTSNPN and SVGIG (reference sequence). The CDR3 nucleotides read TGTGCCTGGAGTGAACAAAACGGAGCTTTCTTT. Translation: CAWSEQNGAFF.

The rearrangement uses TRBV5-5 and TRBJ1-6; 7 bases match TRBD1. The trim removed 6 bases at V and 9 bases at J, leaving 12 bases unmatched. CDR3 length equals 15 residues. Germline loops: CDR1 SGHKS, CDR2 YYEKEE (reference sequence). CDR3 nucleotide sequence: TGTGCCAGCAAGCAGGGGGGCGCAGGCTTTTCACCCCTCCACTTT. This encodes CASKQGGAGFSPLHF.

The gene calls are TRBV6-1 and TRBJ1-5; D is unclear. Germline V gene sequence: CDR1 MNHNS, CDR2 SASEGT. The CDR3 is made up of 13 amino acids. V was pared by 2 bases and J by 5 bases, with 7 bases between. Here the CDR3 DNA reads TGTGCCAGCAGTGAATATTTTGATCAGCCCCAGCATTTT. Translating gives CASSEYFDQPQHF.

As DNA, the CDR3 is TGTGCCAGCCAACGGACAGTTAGCAATCAGCCCCAGCATTTT. Its protein product is CASQRTVSNQPQHF. The chain uses TRBV6-5 and TRBJ1-5; perhaps TRBD1 as D (6 bases). The CDR3 totals 14 residues. Germline V lookup: CDR1 MNHEY, CDR2 SVGAGI. The V and J ends lost 8 bases and 0 bases respectively, with 11 bases between them.

The rearrangement joins TRBV5-4 to TRBJ1-2, with D possibly being TRBD1 (6 bases). The CDR3 runs to 16 residues. Trimming removed 6 bases from V and 1 base from J, with 19 bases in between. Per germline, CDR1 SGHNT and CDR2 YYREEE (reference sequence). As DNA, the CDR3 is TGTGCCAGCATCCCCTCCCCGGGGGCGGGTAACTATGGCTACACCTTC. Translation gives CASIPSPGAGNYGYTF.

This chain joins TRBV19 and TRBJ1-1; 7 nucleotides agree with TRBD1. Germline values: CDR1 LNHDA, CDR2 SQIVND (reference sequence). With V trimmed by 5 bases and J by 4 bases, 7 bases remained unmatched. The CDR3 length is 14 residues. CDR3 amino acids: CASSSTGLATEAFF. The CDR3 DNA reads as TGTGCCAGTAGTTCGACAGGGCTAGCCACTGAAGCTTTCTTT.

The V gene is TRBV7-2, the J gene TRBJ2-7; perhaps TRBD2 as D (6 bases). Trimming took 5 bases from V and 6 from J, leaving 14 bases between them. Germline CDR1 is SGHTA and CDR2 is FQGNSA. The CDR3 runs 13 residues. CDR3 coding DNA: TGTGCCAGCAGCCTCCCGACTAGACGCGAGCAGTACTTC. Translation: CASSLPTRREQYF.

The chain recombines TRBV5-6 with TRBJ2-1; D remains unclear. The germline CDR1 and CDR2 sequences are SGHDT and YYEEEE. The CDR3 length is 13 residues. The V end lost 5 bases, the J end lost 9 bases, and 15 bases lay between the germline ends. The CDR3, as DNA: TGTGCCAGCAGTCTCGGCGGAAAGGTTGAGCAGTTCTTC. Translated, it gives CASSLGGKVEQFF.

This chain links TRBV10-3 with TRBJ1-3; the D is unclear. Germline CDR1 reads ENHRY; CDR2 reads SYGVKD. V shed 6 bases and J shed 4 bases, with 7 bases lying between them. CDR3 length: 12 amino acids. The CDR3 region has the DNA TGTGCCATCAGAACAGAGGGAAACACCATATATTTT. The encoded protein is CAIRTEGNTIYF.

The rearrangement uses TRBV7-2 and TRBJ2-6; D is unresolved. CDR3 length equals 16 residues. Germline CDR1 reads SGHTA; CDR2 reads FQGNSA. V lost 1 base to trimming and J lost 1 base, with 8 bases between them. CDR3 sequence reads: CASSLEQGSGANVLTF. In DNA, the CDR3 is TGTGCCAGCAGCTTAGAACAAGGTTCTGGGGCCAACGTCCTGACTTTC. The full variable domain, completed using reference TRBV7-2 and TRBJ2-6, is GAGVSQSPSNKVTEKGKDVELRCDPISGHTALYWYRQSLGQGLEFLIYFQGNSAPDKSGLPSDRFSAERTGGSVSTLTIQRTQQEDSAVYLCASSLEQGSGANVLTFGAGSRLTVL.

The chain couples TRBV30 to TRBJ1-2; 7 bases align to TRBD1. The V gene's germline CDR1 is GTSNPN and CDR2 SVGIG (reference sequence). Trimming cost V 0 bases and J 4 bases; bases outside gene matches: 2. CDR3 length equals 13 residues. The CDR3 DNA sequence: TGTGCCTGGAGTGTACCAGGGGGCTATGGCTACACCTTC. Translating gives CAWSVPGGYGYTF.

On this clone itself: With a much larger clone just one base away, this may be a read error. The chain carries TRBV29-1 and TRBJ2-7; 10 bases are shared with TRBD2. The CDR3 contains 16 residues. Germline CDR1 SQVTM, CDR2 ANQGSEA. The CDR3 DNA reads TGCGGCGTTGGTCCTTTAGCGGGAGGTCTATCGTACGAGCAGTACTTC. It translates to CGVGPLAGGLSYEQYF.

The chain carries TRBV7-2 and TRBJ2-2, with TRBD1 identical over 8 bases. J lost 3 bases, V lost 5 bases, and 5 bases had no gene match. Germline assignment: CDR1 SGHTA and CDR2 FQGNSA. This CDR3 has 15 amino acids. DNA of the CDR3: TGTGCCAGCAGCCCACAGGGGGAGCACACCGGGGAGCTGTTTTTT. It translates to CASSPQGEHTGELFF.

The gene calls are TRBV12-2 and TRBJ2-3; TRBD2 is the table's D call, not checked against the DNA. TRBV12-2 is a pseudogene segment. CDR3 length equals 15 residues. The CDR3 is CASRLVPLAGHTQYF. The DNA for the CDR3 is TGTGCAAGTCGCTTAGTACCGCTAGCGGGGCATACGCAGTATTTT.

The V and J genes are TRBV5-1 and TRBJ1-1; D gene ambiguous. CDR1 is SGHRS, CDR2 YFSETQ, per germline. Trimming pared 4 bases from V and 3 bases from J, leaving 13 bases between. This CDR3 region has 14 residues. The DNA of the CDR3 is TGCGCCAGCAGCCAGTCTCAGGTGGACACTGAAGCTTTCTTT. It codes for CASSQSQVDTEAFF. The whole variable domain, remainder taken from reference TRBV5-1 and TRBJ1-1, is KAGVTQTPRYLIKTRGQQVTLSCSPISGHRSVSWYQQTPGQGLQFLFEYFSETQRNKGNFPGRFSGRQFSNSRSEMNVSTLELGDSALYLCASSQSQVDTEAFFGQGTRLTVV.

CDR3 amino acids: CASSLEGTVNTEAFF. The CDR3 DNA reads as TGTGCCAGCAGCTTAGAAGGGACAGTGAACACTGAAGCTTTCTTT. The V gene is TRBV7-2, the J gene TRBJ1-1; 7 bases match TRBD1. The trim removed 1 base at V and 0 bases at J, leaving 2 bases unmatched. The CDR3 loop spans 15 amino acids. Germline V gene sequence: CDR1 SGHTA, CDR2 FQGNSA.

This CDR3 is CASRDSGARVQFF. In DNA, the CDR3 is TGCGCCAGCAGGGATTCGGGGGCTAGAGTCCAGTTCTTC. The chain combines TRBV4-3 with TRBJ2-1; D assignment may be TRBD1 or TRBD2 (6 bases each). Per the germline V gene, CDR1 is LGHNA and CDR2 is YSLEER. V was clipped by 6 bases and J by 13 bases, with 19 bases between them. The CDR3 loop spans 13 amino acids.